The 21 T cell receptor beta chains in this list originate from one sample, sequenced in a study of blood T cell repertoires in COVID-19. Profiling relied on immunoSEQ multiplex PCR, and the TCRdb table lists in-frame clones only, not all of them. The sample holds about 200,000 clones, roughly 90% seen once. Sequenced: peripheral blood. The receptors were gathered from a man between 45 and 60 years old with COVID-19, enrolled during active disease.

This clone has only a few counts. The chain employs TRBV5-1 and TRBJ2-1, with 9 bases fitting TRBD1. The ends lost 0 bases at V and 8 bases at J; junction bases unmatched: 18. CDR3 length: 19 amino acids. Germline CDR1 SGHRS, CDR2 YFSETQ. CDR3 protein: CASSLEDRGNWLPKDEQFF. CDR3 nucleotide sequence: TGCGCCAGCAGCTTGGAGGACAGGGGAAATTGGCTACCGAAAGATGAGCAGTTCTTC.

In nucleotides, the CDR3 is TGTGCCAGCTCATCGCGGACAGGGAGCGGCACAGATACGCAGTATTTT. This sequence encodes CASSSRTGSGTDTQYF. The chain combines TRBV18 with TRBJ2-3; 8 bases align to TRBD1. The CDR3 is 16 residues long. Germline V gene sequence: CDR1 KGHSH, CDR2 LQKENI. The ends lost 5 bases at V and 1 base at J; junction bases unmatched: 8.

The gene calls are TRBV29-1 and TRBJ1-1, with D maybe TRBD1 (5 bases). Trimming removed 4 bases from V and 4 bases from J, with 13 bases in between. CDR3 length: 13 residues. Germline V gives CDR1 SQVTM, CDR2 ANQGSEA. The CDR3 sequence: CSVGRREGTEAFF. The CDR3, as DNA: TGCAGCGTTGGTCGCAGGGAGGGCACTGAAGCTTTCTTT.

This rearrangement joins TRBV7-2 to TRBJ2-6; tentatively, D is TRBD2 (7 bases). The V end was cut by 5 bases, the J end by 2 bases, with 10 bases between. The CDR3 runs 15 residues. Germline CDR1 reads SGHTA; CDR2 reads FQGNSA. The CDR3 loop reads CASSTGGPGANVLTF. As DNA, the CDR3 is TGTGCCAGCAGCACCGGGGGGCCTGGGGCCAACGTCCTGACTTTC.

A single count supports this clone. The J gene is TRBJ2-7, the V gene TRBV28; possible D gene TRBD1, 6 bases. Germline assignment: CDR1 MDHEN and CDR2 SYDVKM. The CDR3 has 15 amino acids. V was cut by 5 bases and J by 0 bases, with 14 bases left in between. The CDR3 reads CASSHKRQVSYEQYF. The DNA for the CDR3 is TGTGCCAGCAGTCATAAGAGACAGGTCTCCTACGAGCAGTACTTC.

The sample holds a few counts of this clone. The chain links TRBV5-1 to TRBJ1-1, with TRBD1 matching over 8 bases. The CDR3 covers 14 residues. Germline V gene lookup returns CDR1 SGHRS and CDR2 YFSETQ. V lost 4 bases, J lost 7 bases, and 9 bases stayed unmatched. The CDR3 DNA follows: TGCGCCAGCAGCAGCGGACAGGGTTTCAGTGAAGCTTTCTTT. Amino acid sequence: CASSSGQGFSEAFF. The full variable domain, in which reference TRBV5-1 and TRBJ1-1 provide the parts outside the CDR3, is KAGVTQTPRYLIKTRGQQVTLSCSPISGHRSVSWYQQTPGQGLQFLFEYFSETQRNKGNFPGRFSGRQFSNSRSEMNVSTLELGDSALYLCASSSGQGFSEAFFGQGTRLTVV.

The CDR3 protein is CATSSSEGGTDTQYF. In DNA form, the CDR3 reads TGTGCCACCAGCTCTTCGGAGGGGGGGACAGATACGCAGTATTTT. The chain couples TRBV15 to TRBJ2-3; D is perhaps TRBD2 (7 bases). CDR3 size: 15 residues. The V and J ends lost 5 bases and 3 bases respectively, with 15 bases between them. Germline values: CDR1 LNHNV, CDR2 YYDKDF (reference sequence).

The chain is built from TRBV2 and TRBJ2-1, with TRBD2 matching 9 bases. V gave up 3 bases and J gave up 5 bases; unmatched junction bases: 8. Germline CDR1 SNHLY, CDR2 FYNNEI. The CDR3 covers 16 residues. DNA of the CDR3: TGTGCCAGCAGTGAGAGGACTAGCGTATTCAACAATGAGCAGTTCTTC. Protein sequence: CASSERTSVFNNEQFF.

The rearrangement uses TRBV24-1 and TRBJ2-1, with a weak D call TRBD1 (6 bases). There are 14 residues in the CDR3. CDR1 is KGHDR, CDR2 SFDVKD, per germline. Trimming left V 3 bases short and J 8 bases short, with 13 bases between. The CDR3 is CATSDPSGHDEQFF. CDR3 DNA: TGTGCCACCAGTGATCCATCGGGACACGATGAGCAGTTCTTC.

CDR3 protein: CASSRDRGLSGANVLTF. The CDR3 DNA reads TGTGCCAGCAGCCGGGACAGGGGACTCTCTGGGGCCAACGTCCTGACTTTC. This chain connects TRBV11-2 to TRBJ2-6, with 10 nucleotides matching TRBD1. This CDR3 is built from 17 residues. V lost 5 bases, J lost 0 bases, and 4 bases stayed unmatched. Germline CDR1 and CDR2: SGHAT and FQNNGV. The entire variable domain, with the rest obtained from reference TRBV11-2 and TRBJ2-6, is as follows: EAGVAQSPRYKIIEKRQSVAFWCNPISGHATLYWYQQILGQGPKLLIQFQNNGVVDDSQLPKDRFSAERLKGVDSTLKIQPAKLEDSAVYLCASSRDRGLSGANVLTFGAGSRLTVL.

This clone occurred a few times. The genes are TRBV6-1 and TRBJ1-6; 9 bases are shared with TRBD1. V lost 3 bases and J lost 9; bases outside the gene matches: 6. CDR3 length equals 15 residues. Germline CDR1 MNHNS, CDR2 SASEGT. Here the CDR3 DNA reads TGTGCCAGCAGTGATCTCCGGGACAGGGTTTCACCCCTCCACTTT. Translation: CASSDLRDRVSPLHF.

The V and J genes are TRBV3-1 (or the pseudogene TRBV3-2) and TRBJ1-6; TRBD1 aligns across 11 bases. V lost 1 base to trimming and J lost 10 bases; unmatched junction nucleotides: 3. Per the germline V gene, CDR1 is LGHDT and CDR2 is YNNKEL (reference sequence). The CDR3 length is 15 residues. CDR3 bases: TGTGCCAGCAGCCAAGGGACAGGGGGCCGGTCACCCCTCCACTTT. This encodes CASSQGTGGRSPLHF.

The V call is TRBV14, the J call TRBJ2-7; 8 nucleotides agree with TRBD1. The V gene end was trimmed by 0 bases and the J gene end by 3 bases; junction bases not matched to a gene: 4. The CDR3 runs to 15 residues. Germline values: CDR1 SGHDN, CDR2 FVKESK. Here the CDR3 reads CASSQDGQGHYEQYF. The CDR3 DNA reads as TGTGCCAGCAGCCAAGATGGACAGGGCCACTACGAGCAGTACTTC.

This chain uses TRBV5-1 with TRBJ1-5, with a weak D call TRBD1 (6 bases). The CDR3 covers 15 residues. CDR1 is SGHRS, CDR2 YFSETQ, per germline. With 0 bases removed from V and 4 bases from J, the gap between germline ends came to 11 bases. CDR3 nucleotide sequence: TGCGCCAGCAGCTTGGAAGGACAGAATAATCAGCCCCAGCATTTT. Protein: CASSLEGQNNQPQHF. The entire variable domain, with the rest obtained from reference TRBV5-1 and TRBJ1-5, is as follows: KAGVTQTPRYLIKTRGQQVTLSCSPISGHRSVSWYQQTPGQGLQFLFEYFSETQRNKGNFPGRFSGRQFSNSRSEMNVSTLELGDSALYLCASSLEGQNNQPQHFGDGTRLSIL.

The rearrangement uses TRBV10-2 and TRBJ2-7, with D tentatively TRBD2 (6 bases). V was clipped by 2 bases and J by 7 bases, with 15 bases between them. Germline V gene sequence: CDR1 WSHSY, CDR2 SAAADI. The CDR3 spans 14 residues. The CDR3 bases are TGCGCCAGCAGTGAGGTAGCGGAGGCGGGTGAGCAGTACTTC. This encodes CASSEVAEAGEQYF.

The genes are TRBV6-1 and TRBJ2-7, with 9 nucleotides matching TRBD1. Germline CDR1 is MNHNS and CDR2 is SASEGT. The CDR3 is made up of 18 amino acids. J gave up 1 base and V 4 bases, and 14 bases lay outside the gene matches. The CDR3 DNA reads TGTGCCAGCAGTGTGGGACAGGGCCACTTAGGTGGGTCCTACGAGCAGTACTTC. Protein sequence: CASSVGQGHLGGSYEQYF.

Here the CDR3 DNA reads TGTGCCAGCAGCGTGGACAGAGGGGATGAAAAACTGTTTTTT. Translated, it gives CASSVDRGDEKLFF. J is TRBJ1-4 and V is TRBV9; D is possibly TRBD1 (6 bases). The V gene lost 2 bases and the J gene lost 6 bases, with 11 bases spanning the gap. The CDR3 spans 14 residues. Germline loops: CDR1 SGDLS, CDR2 YYNGEE.

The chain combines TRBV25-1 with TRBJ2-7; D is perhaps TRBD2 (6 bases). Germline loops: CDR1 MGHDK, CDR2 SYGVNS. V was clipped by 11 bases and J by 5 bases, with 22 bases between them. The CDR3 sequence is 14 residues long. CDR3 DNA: TGTGCCTCAGCAAGGGGAGGCAGCGTCAACGAGCAGTACTTC. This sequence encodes CASARGGSVNEQYF.

As DNA, the CDR3 is TGTGCCAGTAGTCCCCTAGAGCGCAATCAGCCCCAGCATTTT. It specifies CASSPLERNQPQHF. The chain carries TRBV19 and TRBJ1-5, with D unresolved. The ends were cut back, 5 bases at V and 2 bases at J, with 10 bases in the middle. CDR3 length: 14 residues. Germline assignment: CDR1 LNHDA and CDR2 SQIVND (reference sequence).

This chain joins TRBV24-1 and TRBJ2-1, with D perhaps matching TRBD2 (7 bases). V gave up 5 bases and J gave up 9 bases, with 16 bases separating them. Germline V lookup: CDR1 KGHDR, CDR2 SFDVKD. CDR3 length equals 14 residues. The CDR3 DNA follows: TGTGCCACCAGTGGGGGTGGGGGGGCTCGTGAGCAGTTCTTC. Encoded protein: CATSGGGGAREQFF.

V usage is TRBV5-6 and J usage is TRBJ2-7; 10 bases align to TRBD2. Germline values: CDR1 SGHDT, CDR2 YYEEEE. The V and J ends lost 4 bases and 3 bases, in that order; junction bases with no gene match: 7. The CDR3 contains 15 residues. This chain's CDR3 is CASSRSGTSVYEQYF. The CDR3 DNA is TGTGCCAGCAGCCGGTCCGGGACTAGCGTCTACGAGCAGTACTTC.